The 24 T cell receptor beta chains below all came from one sample that was sequenced in a study of T cell responses to AZD1222 COVID-19 vaccine. The method was immunoSEQ multiplex PCR; TCRdb's version includes in-frame clones alone and lacks a portion of them. The profile shows fewer than 150,000 clones, about 93% of them singletons. Sequencing used peripheral blood, obtained on day 0 of AZD1222 vaccination. Receptor source: an adult in good health.

The V and J genes are TRBV7-8 and TRBJ1-2, with D tentatively TRBD1 (6 bases). The germline V gene encodes CDR1 SGHVS and CDR2 FQNEAQ. This CDR3 region has 11 residues. V lost 5 bases, J lost 8 bases, and 9 bases lay in between. CDR3: CASSAGVGYTF. The CDR3, as DNA: TGTGCCAGCAGCGCAGGGGTAGGCTACACCTTC.

The chain links TRBV2 to TRBJ2-7; TRBD2 aligns across 9 bases. The CDR3 has 14 amino acids. Germline V lookup: CDR1 SNHLY, CDR2 FYNNEI. The V gene end was trimmed by 4 bases and the J gene end by 3 bases; junction bases not matched to a gene: 4. This CDR3 reads CASSGGTSRYEQYF. The CDR3 DNA reads TGTGCCAGCAGTGGAGGGACTAGCCGCTACGAGCAGTACTTC. Complete variable domain (other parts from reference TRBV2 and TRBJ2-7): EPEVTQTPSHQVTQMGQEVILRCVPISNHLYFYWYRQILGQKVEFLVSFYNNEISEKSEIFDDQFSVERPDGSNFTLKIRSTKLEDSAMYFCASSGGTSRYEQYFGPGTRLTVT.

V and J are TRBV18 and TRBJ2-7; 9 bases align to TRBD1. The germline V gene has CDR1 KGHSH and CDR2 LQKENI. The CDR3 extends over 15 amino acids. The V and J ends lost 0 bases and 5 bases, in that order; junction bases with no gene match: 5. The CDR3 DNA reads as TGTGCCAGCTCACCACCGCGGACAGGGGCGGACGAGCAGTACTTC. Protein sequence: CASSPPRTGADEQYF.

V gene TRBV7-9 combines with J gene TRBJ2-7; D possibly matches TRBD1 or TRBD2 (5 bases each). Per the germline V gene, CDR1 is SEHNR and CDR2 is FQNEAQ (reference sequence). This CDR3 region has 18 residues. Trimming removed 1 base from V and 4 bases from J, with 23 bases in between. This chain's CDR3 is CASSLVPSQGPRPYEQYF. CDR3 sequence (DNA): TGTGCCAGCAGCTTAGTACCATCCCAGGGACCCCGTCCATACGAGCAGTACTTC.

The chain combines TRBV6-2 or TRBV6-3 with TRBJ2-7, with D perhaps TRBD1 (6 bases). The V gene lost 2 bases and the J gene lost 3 bases, with 14 bases spanning the gap. Germline CDR1 MNHEY, CDR2 SVGEGT. The CDR3 has 15 residues. The CDR3 loop is CASSYGGGGGYEQYF. Here the CDR3 DNA reads TGTGCCAGCAGTTACGGGGGCGGAGGAGGCTACGAGCAGTACTTC.

The rearrangement links TRBV7-8 to TRBJ2-5; D unresolved. Between the trimmed V and J ends, which lost 3 bases and 5 bases, there was a span of 13 bases. CDR3 length: 14 residues. The germline V gene encodes CDR1 SGHVS and CDR2 FQNEAQ. CDR3 nucleotides: TGTGCCAGCAGCTTTGGACCGTTCGGGGAGACCCAGTACTTC. Translated, it gives CASSFGPFGETQYF.

This chain joins TRBV9 and TRBJ1-1; D remains ambiguous. Germline loops: CDR1 SGDLS, CDR2 YYNGEE. Between the trimmed V and J ends, which lost 2 bases and 7 bases, there was a span of 9 bases. The CDR3 is 12 residues long. The chain's CDR3 is CASSVNDGEAFF. As DNA, the CDR3 is TGTGCCAGCAGCGTGAACGACGGTGAAGCTTTCTTT.

The chain recombines TRBV5-8 with TRBJ1-2; D unresolved. This CDR3 is 13 amino acids long. The V gene lost 4 bases and the J gene lost 8 bases, with 15 bases spanning the gap. The germline gives CDR1 SGHTS, CDR2 YDEGEE. The CDR3 is CASSLKTSVGYTF. The CDR3 bases are TGTGCCAGCAGCCTTAAGACGTCAGTCGGCTACACCTTC.

This rearrangement joins TRBV11-2 to TRBJ1-4; D may be TRBD1 (5 bases). CDR1 and CDR2 (germline): SGHAT, FQNNGV. The V end was cut by 3 bases, the J end by 0 bases, with 11 bases between. This CDR3 spans 16 amino acids. The DNA for the CDR3 is TGTGCCAGCAGCTTTACAGGAGACTCAACTAATGAAAAACTGTTTTTT. It codes for CASSFTGDSTNEKLFF.

The chain links TRBV19 to TRBJ2-7; a weak D match, TRBD1 (5 bases). Looked up from germline, CDR1 is LNHDA and CDR2 is SQIVND (reference sequence). The CDR3 consists of 14 residues. Trimming left V 5 bases short and J 0 bases short, with 11 bases between. The CDR3 bases are TGTGCCAGTAGTCGACAGCATCTCTCCTACGAGCAGTACTTC. Protein sequence: CASSRQHLSYEQYF.

The chain employs TRBV18 and TRBJ2-7; possibly TRBD1 for D (5 bases). Germline V gives CDR1 KGHSH, CDR2 LQKENI. Trimming pared 10 bases from V and 3 bases from J, leaving 13 bases between. This CDR3 spans 12 amino acids. The CDR3 nucleotides are TGTGCCACCGCGGACACCGACTACGAGCAGTACTTC. Its protein product is CATADTDYEQYF.

This clone was recorded a few times. V gene TRBV7-9 combines with J gene TRBJ1-4, with D hard to call. This CDR3 is 13 amino acids long. Germline CDR1 is SEHNR and CDR2 is FQNEAQ (reference sequence). V gave up 5 bases and J gave up 8 bases, with 12 bases separating them. The CDR3 nucleotides are TGTGCCAGCAGCCCGGGCGGCCTAGAAAAACTGTTTTTT. This translates into CASSPGGLEKLFF.

The rearrangement links TRBV27 to TRBJ2-5, with 12 bases that match TRBD2. Trimming cost V 5 bases and J 4 bases; bases outside gene matches: 8. This CDR3 is 16 amino acids long. Germline V gene data show CDR1 as MNHEY and CDR2 as SMNVEV (reference sequence). The CDR3 loop reads CASSPQTSGGAETQYF. The CDR3 bases are TGTGCCAGCAGTCCGCAGACTAGCGGGGGTGCAGAGACCCAGTACTTC.

This clone occurred once. The CDR3 is CASSVGAGEWGEQYF. CDR3 bases: TGTGCCAGCAGCGTAGGGGCAGGGGAATGGGGCGAGCAGTACTTC. The chain uses TRBV9 and TRBJ2-7; D may be TRBD1 (6 bases). This CDR3 has 15 residues. From germline, CDR1 is SGDLS and CDR2 YYNGEE. The V end lost 0 bases, the J end lost 6 bases, and 16 bases lay between the germline ends.

This clone appeared a single time. J is TRBJ1-2 and V is TRBV15, with a weak D call TRBD1 (6 bases). CDR1 and CDR2 from the germline V gene are LNHNV and YYDKDF (reference sequence). This CDR3 spans 13 amino acids. V was shortened by 0 bases and J by 8 bases, with 10 bases between the two germline ends. CDR3 nucleotide sequence: TGTGCCACCAGCAGAGATGGGGGCCGGGGCTACACCTTC. This translates into CATSRDGGRGYTF.

Worth noting for this clone: The sample holds other DNA sequences that translate to the same CDR3. This chain connects TRBV7-9 to TRBJ1-2; no clear D gene. This CDR3 has 14 residues. The V end was cut by 0 bases, the J end by 8 bases, with 13 bases between. The germline gives CDR1 SEHNR, CDR2 FQNEAQ (reference sequence). The CDR3 bases are TGTGCCAGCAGCTTAGCGCTCGGTGCTGGCGGCTACACCTTC. Amino acid sequence: CASSLALGAGGYTF.

For this clone: A junction end diverges from the germline sequence, so it may reflect a read error. The J gene is TRBJ2-2, the V gene TRBV10-3; D may match TRBD1 or TRBD2 (6 bases each). The germline V gene has CDR1 ENHRY and CDR2 SYGVKD. The CDR3 has 16 amino acids. The CDR3 nucleotides read TGTGCCATCAGTGAGAGGGGGGAGTTGAACGCCGGGGAGCTGTTTTTT. Translating gives CAISERGELNAGELFF.

The chain uses TRBV7-8 and TRBJ1-5; D is undetermined. CDR1 is SGHVS and CDR2 is FQNEAQ in the germline V gene. The CDR3 has 15 residues. Trimming removed 5 bases from V and 4 bases from J, with 15 bases in between. Written as DNA, the CDR3 is TGTGCCAGCAGCCTAACCGCAGGCCTGAATCAGCCCCAGCATTTT. Protein sequence: CASSLTAGLNQPQHF.

The genes are TRBV7-8 and TRBJ2-7; D possibly corresponds to TRBD1 (6 bases). This CDR3 contains 15 residues. Trimming stripped 1 base from V and 3 bases from J, with 13 bases between. Germline V gene sequence: CDR1 SGHVS, CDR2 FQNEAQ. The chain's CDR3 is CASSLGQGRNYEQYF. CDR3 DNA: TGTGCCAGCAGCTTAGGGCAGGGGAGAAACTACGAGCAGTACTTC.

A single count supports this clone. This sequence joins TRBV12-5 and TRBJ2-2; D is ambiguous. The CDR3 spans 11 residues. CDR1 and CDR2 from the germline V gene are LGHNT and FRNRAP. Trimming pared 6 bases from V and 7 bases from J, leaving 6 bases between. The CDR3 DNA follows: TGTGCTAGTGGGGCCTTCGGGGAGCTGTTTTTT. Translation: CASGAFGELFF.

This rearrangement joins TRBV5-6 to TRBJ2-1; D gene ambiguous. The CDR3 is 12 amino acids. CDR1 and CDR2 (germline): SGHDT, YYEEEE. Deletions cut 2 bases from V and 3 bases from J, with 3 bases between. Here the CDR3 reads CASSLSYNEQFF. DNA of the CDR3: TGTGCCAGCAGCTTAAGCTACAATGAGCAGTTCTTC.

The chain employs TRBV25-1 and TRBJ2-7; the match to TRBD2 covers 9 bases. V was pared by 5 bases and J by 2 bases, with 4 bases of the junction left unmatched. Germline loops: CDR1 MGHDK, CDR2 SYGVNS. The CDR3 sequence is 14 residues long. Written as DNA, the CDR3 is TGTGCCAGCAGTAATGGCGGGAGGGCCTACGAGCAGTACTTC. Its protein is CASSNGGRAYEQYF.

The V call is TRBV7-9, the J call TRBJ2-1; perhaps TRBD1 as D (6 bases). CDR1 is SEHNR, CDR2 FQNEAQ, per germline (reference sequence). The germline V and J ends were trimmed by 3 bases and 6 bases, with 12 bases remaining between them. The CDR3 is 14 amino acids. The CDR3 protein is CASSFSTGSNEQFF. The CDR3 nucleotides are TGTGCCAGCAGCTTCAGCACAGGGAGCAATGAGCAGTTCTTC.

The CDR3 loop reads CASGREVGGNTIYF. The DNA of the CDR3 is TGTGCCAGCGGAAGGGAGGTCGGCGGAAACACCATATATTTT. The genes are TRBV6-5 and TRBJ1-3; no definite D call. The germline gives CDR1 MNHEY, CDR2 SVGAGI. V was clipped by 8 bases and J by 4 bases, with 15 bases between them. The CDR3 covers 14 residues.